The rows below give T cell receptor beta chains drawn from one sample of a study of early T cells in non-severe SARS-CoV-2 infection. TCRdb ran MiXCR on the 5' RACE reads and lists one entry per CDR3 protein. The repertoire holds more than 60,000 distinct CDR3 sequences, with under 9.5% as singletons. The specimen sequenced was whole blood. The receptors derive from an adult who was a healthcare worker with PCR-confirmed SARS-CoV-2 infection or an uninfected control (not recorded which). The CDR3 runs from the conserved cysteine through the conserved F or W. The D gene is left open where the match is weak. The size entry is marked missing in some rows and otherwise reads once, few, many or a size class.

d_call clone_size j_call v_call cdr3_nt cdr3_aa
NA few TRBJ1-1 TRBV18 TGTGCCAGCCGGGACACCCACACTGAAGCTTTCTTT CASRDTHTEAFF
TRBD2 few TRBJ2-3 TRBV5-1 TGCGCCAGTGGACTAGCGGGAGGGCCAGATACGCAGTATTTT CASGLAGGPDTQYF
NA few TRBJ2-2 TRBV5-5 TGTGCCAGCACCCGCGAGGGGGGAGGTAACACCGGGGAGCTGTTTTTT CASTREGGGNTGELFF
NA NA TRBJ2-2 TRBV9 TGTGCCAGCAGCCTCAGGGGACCCGCGAACACCGGGGAGCTGTTTTTT CASSLRGPANTGELFF
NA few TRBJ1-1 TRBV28 TGTGCCAGCAGTTCAGTCAGGGAAAGGACTGAAGCTTTCTTT CASSSVRERTEAFF
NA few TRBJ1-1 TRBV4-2 TGTGCCAGCAGCCAAGATGGGGCAGGAATGAACACTGAAGCTTTCTTT CASSQDGAGMNTEAFF
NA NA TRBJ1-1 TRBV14 TGTGCCAGCAGCCAAGAAGCAGGGAACACTGAAGCTTTCTTT CASSQEAGNTEAFF
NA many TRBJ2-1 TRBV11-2 TGTGCCAGCAGCGGACGCAGGGCCTCCTACAATGAGCAGTTCTTC CASSGRRASYNEQFF
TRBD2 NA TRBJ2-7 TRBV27 TGTGCCAGCAGTTTATCGGGCGGACTAGGAAGCTACGAGCAGTACTTC CASSLSGGLGSYEQYF
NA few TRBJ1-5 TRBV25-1 TGTGCCAGCAGTGAATGGGGAAGCAATCAGCCCCAGCATTTT CASSEWGSNQPQHF
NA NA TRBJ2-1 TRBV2 TGTGCCAGCAAGGGACAACAGTACTACAATGAGCAGTTCTTC CASKGQQYYNEQFF
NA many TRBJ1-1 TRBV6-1 TGTGCCAGCATCCCCAACAGGGACACTGAAGCTTTCTTT CASIPNRDTEAFF
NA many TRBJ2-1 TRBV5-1 TGCGCCAGCAGCTCGGGTACTAGAGGTCATGACAATGAGCAGTTCTTC CASSSGTRGHDNEQFF
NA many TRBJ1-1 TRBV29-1 TGCAGCGTAAGCACCAACACTGAAGCTTTCTTT CSVSTNTEAFF
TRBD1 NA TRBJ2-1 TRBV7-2 TGTGCCAGCAGCTCCAGCGGCGACAGGGAGAATGAGCAGTTCTTC CASSSSGDRENEQFF
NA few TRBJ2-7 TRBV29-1 TGCAGCGTTGCCCGGGGGCAGAACGAGCAGTACTTC CSVARGQNEQYF
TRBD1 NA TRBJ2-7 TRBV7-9 TGTGCCAGCAGCCTTGCACAGGGGGGAACCTACGAGCAGTACTTC CASSLAQGGTYEQYF
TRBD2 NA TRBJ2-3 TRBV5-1 TGCGCCAGCAGCTTGGCCCCAGCGGGGGGAACAGATACGCAGTATTTT CASSLAPAGGTDTQYF
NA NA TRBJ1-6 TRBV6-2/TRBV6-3 TGTGCCAGCGATACACCCGAAATGTCACCCCTCCACTTT CASDTPEMSPLHF
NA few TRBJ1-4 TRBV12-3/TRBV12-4 TGTGCCAGCAGTCTGGGGGTTCGGGATATAAGTTTTTTT CASSLGVRDISFF
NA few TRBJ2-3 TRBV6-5 TGTGCCAGCACCTCCAGGCGGGGGCAGGTGGATACGCAGTATTTT CASTSRRGQVDTQYF
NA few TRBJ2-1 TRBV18 TGTGCCAGCTCACCCGGGAGCAACAATGAGCAGTTCTTC CASSPGSNNEQFF
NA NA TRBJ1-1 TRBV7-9 TGTGCCAGCAGCGTACACCACACTGAAGCTTTCTTT CASSVHHTEAFF
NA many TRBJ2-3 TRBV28 TGTGCCAGCAGTCTCCCCGAGCGGACCACAGATACGCAGTATTTT CASSLPERTTDTQYF
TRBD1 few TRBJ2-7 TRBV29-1 TGCAGCGTCGAAGAACAGGGGACCTACGAGCAGTACTTC CSVEEQGTYEQYF
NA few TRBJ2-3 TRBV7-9 TGTGCCAGCAGCTCGGACTCTCCATATACGCAGTATTTT CASSSDSPYTQYF
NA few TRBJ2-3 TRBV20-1 TGCAGTGTGGGCACCAGCACAGATACGCAGTATTTT CSVGTSTDTQYF
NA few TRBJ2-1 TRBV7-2 TGTGCCAGCAGCTTATCTCGTACCTACAATGAGCAGTTCTTC CASSLSRTYNEQFF
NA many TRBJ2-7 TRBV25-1 TGTGCCAGCAGTGAGTTGGGCACAGGGAATTCCTACGAGCAGTACTTC CASSELGTGNSYEQYF
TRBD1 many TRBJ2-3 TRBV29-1 TGCAGCCACAGGGGGCGGTCTGAAGATACGCAGTATTTT CSHRGRSEDTQYF
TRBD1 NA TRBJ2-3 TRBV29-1 TGCAGCGTCGGGACAGACGATACGCAGTATTTT CSVGTDDTQYF
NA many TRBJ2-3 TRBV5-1 TGCGCCAGCAGCTTGGAGAGTCAGAGCACAGATACGCAGTATTTT CASSLESQSTDTQYF
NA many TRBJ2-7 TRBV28 TGTGCCAGCAGTTTAGGCGGAGGCTACGAGCAGTACTTC CASSLGGGYEQYF